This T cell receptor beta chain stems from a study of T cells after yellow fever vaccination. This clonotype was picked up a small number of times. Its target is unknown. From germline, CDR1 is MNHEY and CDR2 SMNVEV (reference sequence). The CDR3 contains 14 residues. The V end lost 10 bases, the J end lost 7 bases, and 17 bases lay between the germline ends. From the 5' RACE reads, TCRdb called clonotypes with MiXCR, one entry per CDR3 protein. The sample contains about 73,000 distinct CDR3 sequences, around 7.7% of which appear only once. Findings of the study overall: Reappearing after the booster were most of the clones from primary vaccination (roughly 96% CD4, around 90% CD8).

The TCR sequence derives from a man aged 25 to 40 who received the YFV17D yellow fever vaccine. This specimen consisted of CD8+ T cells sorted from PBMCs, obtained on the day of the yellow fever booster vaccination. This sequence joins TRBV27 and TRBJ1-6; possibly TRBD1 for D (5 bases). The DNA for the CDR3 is TGTGCCACCGGGGGGGTTTTAGAGAATTCACCCCTCCACTTT. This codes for CATGGVLENSPLHF.